The present entry profiles one T cell receptor beta chain with its context. At the DNA level, this CDR3 is encoded by other sequences in the same sample as well. The CDR3 extends over 12 amino acids. The germline V gene encodes CDR1 KGHSH and CDR2 LQKENI. Deletions cut 6 bases from V and 5 bases from J, with 10 bases between. This table comes from immunoSEQ multiplex PCR, and its TCRdb copy is limited to in-frame clones, with some not included. This sample has roughly 2.5 million clones, with more than 80% found just once. This specimen comes from a study of shared clonotypes between healthy human individuals.

Sequencing was performed on naive CD4+ T cells sorted from blood. Documented subset: CD45RA+ positively selected. The clonotype was recovered from a man aged 18 to 35 in good health. The chain employs TRBV18 and TRBJ2-5; D is unresolved. The DNA for the CDR3 is TGTGCCAGCTCCCTACTTGCGGAGACCCAGTACTTC. It translates to CASSLLAETQYF.